This T cell receptor (beta chain) was sequenced for a study of control samples from healthy donors and cancer patients. This clone was detected once. CDR1 and CDR2 from the germline V gene are MNHEY and SMNVEV (reference sequence). V trimming: 6 bases; J trimming: 0 bases; junction bases outside the gene matches: 8. The length of the CDR3 is 18 residues. TCRdb's table, derived via immunoSEQ multiplex PCR, lists solely in-frame clones and lacks some. The table shows under 200,000 clones, with 90% to 95% occurring only once. This chain links TRBV27 with TRBJ2-3; 14 positions match TRBD2. This TCR came from a man in his sixties with colorectal cancer. The sequencing input was PBMCs. In DNA, the CDR3 is TGTGCCAGCAGCCGTTTAGGACTAGCGGGGGGTAGCACAGATACGCAGTATTTT. Residues: CASSRLGLAGGSTDTQYF.